One sample yielded the 22 T cell receptor beta chains listed below, sequenced in a study of blood T cell repertoires in COVID-19 (dated by TCRdb to the early 2020s). The receptor library was made with the immunoSEQ multiplex PCR assay. TCRdb carries this immuneACCESS record with in-frame sequences only. Its versions omit some clonotypes, under half of them owing to an unresolved V gene in the studies checked, with the rest unexplained. The sample yields 55,000 to 70,000 clones; around 86% were counted once. The ten largest account for 3.5% of the sample. Sequenced input: peripheral blood. All receptors derive from a woman aged 80 or over with acute or convalescent COVID-19.

This sequence joins TRBV27 and TRBJ2-2, with D uncertain. The V and J ends lost 10 bases and 6 bases respectively, with 15 bases between them. CDR3 length: 13 amino acids. Germline CDR1 MNHEY, CDR2 SMNVEV (reference sequence). The CDR3 loop reads CATRELAAGELFF. In DNA, the CDR3 is TGTGCCACCAGAGAGTTAGCAGCCGGGGAGCTGTTTTTT.

The chain is built from TRBV7-9 and TRBJ1-6, with D unresolved. CDR3 length: 16 residues. The V end was cut by 5 bases, the J end by 0 bases, with 11 bases between. The germline gives CDR1 SEHNR, CDR2 FQNEAQ (reference sequence). CDR3 sequence reads: CASSADGSSYNSPLHF. DNA for the CDR3: TGTGCCAGCAGCGCGGACGGGAGCTCCTATAATTCACCCCTCCACTTT.

The rearrangement uses TRBV25-1 and TRBJ2-7; 9 bases match TRBD1. Germline lookup yields CDR1 MGHDK and CDR2 SYGVNS. The CDR3 extends over 13 amino acids. Trimming at V came to 7 bases and at J to 8 bases, leaving 9 bases not matched to a gene. The DNA of the CDR3 is TGTGCCAGCAACGAGGGACAGGGAAGAAAGCAGTACTTC. Its protein is CASNEGQGRKQYF.

The chain joins TRBV6-5 to TRBJ1-1; 8 nucleotides line up with TRBD1. This CDR3 spans 15 amino acids. Unmatched junction bases numbered 9, after V lost 6 bases and J lost 3 bases. Germline V gene lookup returns CDR1 MNHEY and CDR2 SVGAGI. Written as DNA, the CDR3 is TGTGCCAGCAGCGGACAGGGAGAAGGGTACACTGAAGCTTTCTTT. It codes for CASSGQGEGYTEAFF.

The CDR3 region is CASSLGTGGSNYGYTF. DNA of the CDR3: TGTGCCAGCAGTTTAGGGACAGGGGGTTCGAACTATGGCTACACCTTC. V is TRBV28 and J is TRBJ1-2; 11 bases are a match to TRBD1. Germline values: CDR1 MDHEN, CDR2 SYDVKM. V lost 2 bases and J lost 2; bases outside the gene matches: 4. The CDR3 covers 16 residues.

This chain joins TRBV6-2 or TRBV6-3 and TRBJ1-2; 8 bases are a match to TRBD1. The CDR3 is made up of 15 amino acids. Germline CDR1 is MNHEY and CDR2 is SVGEGT. The trim removed 2 bases at V and 4 bases at J, leaving 6 bases unmatched. CDR3 region: CASSYRWTGSYGYTF. The CDR3 DNA reads TGTGCCAGCAGTTACCGCTGGACAGGGAGCTATGGCTACACCTTC.

This clone was seen just once. This sequence joins TRBV30 and TRBJ1-5, with D possibly TRBD1 on 6 matching bases. Germline V lookup: CDR1 GTSNPN, CDR2 SVGIG (reference sequence). Trimming removed 4 bases from V and 4 bases from J, with 17 bases in between. The CDR3 length is 15 residues. The DNA for the CDR3 is TGTGCCTGGAACAAACAGGGTTTAGGGAATCAGCCCCAGCATTTT. This translates into CAWNKQGLGNQPQHF.

V gene TRBV4-3 combines with J gene TRBJ2-3, with 8 bases aligning to TRBD2. The CDR3 is made up of 19 amino acids. Germline values: CDR1 LGHNA, CDR2 YSLEER. Trimming cost V 3 bases and J 0 bases; bases outside gene matches: 14. CDR3 sequence reads: CASSQDYPGTSSSTDTQYF. The CDR3 DNA sequence: TGCGCCAGCAGCCAGGACTACCCTGGGACTAGTTCTAGCACAGATACGCAGTATTTT.

This clone was seen only a few times. The chain couples TRBV10-2 to TRBJ1-2; D ambiguous. Germline V gene data show CDR1 as WSHSY and CDR2 as SAAADI. V lost 4 bases, J lost 3 bases, and 12 bases lay in between. The length of the CDR3 is 14 residues. CDR3: CASSVRGKDYGYTF. Written as DNA, the CDR3 is TGCGCCAGCAGTGTTAGAGGGAAGGACTATGGCTACACCTTC.

This chain links TRBV19 with TRBJ2-1; TRBD1 might be the D (5 bases). This CDR3 has 14 amino acids. The V end was cut by 5 bases, the J end by 2 bases, with 10 bases between. CDR1 and CDR2 from the germline V gene are LNHDA and SQIVND (reference sequence). DNA of the CDR3: TGTGCCAGTAGTTTCCAGGGCACCTACAATGAGCAGTTCTTC. Translation: CASSFQGTYNEQFF.

This clone was seen a single time. V is TRBV9 and J is TRBJ2-7; TRBD2 aligns across 9 bases. The ends lost 2 bases at V and 2 bases at J; junction bases unmatched: 5. Looked up from germline, CDR1 is SGDLS and CDR2 is YYNGEE. The CDR3 consists of 15 residues. The DNA of the CDR3 is TGTGCCAGCAGCGTTAGCGGGAGTGGCACCTACGAGCAGTACTTC. The encoded protein is CASSVSGSGTYEQYF.

V and J are TRBV29-1 and TRBJ2-7; D is perhaps TRBD2 (6 bases). The V end lost 4 bases, the J end lost 6 bases, and 13 bases lay between the germline ends. CDR1 is SQVTM, CDR2 ANQGSEA, per germline. This CDR3 has 12 amino acids. DNA of the CDR3: TGCAGCGTTGGAACGGGACTGGCCGAGCAGTACTTC. Translating it yields CSVGTGLAEQYF.

This clone appeared a single time. The V call is TRBV12-5, the J call TRBJ2-5; 7 nucleotides agree with TRBD1. This CDR3 region has 14 residues. V lost 1 base to trimming and J lost 7 bases; unmatched junction nucleotides: 6. In germline, CDR1 is LGHNT, CDR2 FRNRAP. The chain's CDR3 is CASGLEIPGGTQYF. The CDR3 coding sequence is TGTGCTAGTGGTTTGGAAATCCCAGGGGGGACCCAGTACTTC.

This chain links TRBV10-1 with TRBJ2-3; 9 nucleotides agree with TRBD2. Trimming took 5 bases from V and 7 from J; bases not matched to a gene: 10. Germline assignment: CDR1 WNHNN and CDR2 SYGVQD (reference sequence). This CDR3 region has 15 residues. CDR3 sequence (DNA): TGCGCCAGCAGTTCAGGGGCGGGAGGGCCGAATACGCAGTATTTT. It is translated as CASSSGAGGPNTQYF.

The chain joins TRBV29-1 to TRBJ1-2; D might be TRBD1 (6 bases). Germline CDR1 and CDR2: SQVTM and ANQGSEA. This CDR3 comprises 12 residues. V lost 5 bases to trimming and J lost 2 bases, with 9 bases between them. This chain's CDR3 is CSVSQGNYGYTF. DNA for the CDR3: TGCAGCGTTTCACAGGGAAACTATGGCTACACCTTC.

J is TRBJ1-5 and V is TRBV19, with 7 bases that match TRBD1. The V gene end was trimmed by 5 bases and the J gene end by 0 bases; junction bases not matched to a gene: 4. The CDR3 length is 15 residues. The germline V gene has CDR1 LNHDA and CDR2 SQIVND (reference sequence). The CDR3 DNA sequence: TGTGCCAGTAGTGTTAGACAGGGTAGCAATCAGCCCCAGCATTTT. It encodes CASSVRQGSNQPQHF.

The chain uses TRBV6-2 or TRBV6-3 and TRBJ2-7; a weak D match, TRBD2 (6 bases). Trimming took 4 bases from V and 6 from J, leaving 13 bases between them. CDR3 length equals 13 residues. Germline CDR1 MNHEY, CDR2 SVGEGT. CDR3 nucleotide sequence: TGTGCCAGCAGTTTAGGAGGGTACGGCGAGCAGTACTTC. It encodes CASSLGGYGEQYF.

The J gene is TRBJ1-1, the V gene TRBV27; D gene uncertain. Per the germline V gene, CDR1 is MNHEY and CDR2 is SMNVEV (reference sequence). V was clipped by 10 bases and J by 4 bases, with 16 bases between them. CDR3 length: 13 residues. CDR3 loop: CATERVGGTEAFF. DNA for the CDR3: TGTGCCACCGAGAGGGTTGGAGGCACTGAAGCTTTCTTT.

The rearrangement joins TRBV24-1 to TRBJ2-3; D uncertain. Trimming removed 1 base at V and 9 bases at J, with 13 bases between. CDR1 and CDR2 (germline): KGHDR, SFDVKD. The length of the CDR3 is 14 residues. CDR3 DNA: TGTGCCACCAGTGATTTCCCTACCTCACGGACGCAGTATTTT. Translation: CATSDFPTSRTQYF.

The V call is TRBV3-1 (or the pseudogene TRBV3-2), the J call TRBJ2-5; 9 nucleotides match TRBD2. The CDR3 has 16 residues. Germline lookup yields CDR1 LGHDT and CDR2 YNNKEL (reference sequence). The trim removed 1 base at V and 5 bases at J, leaving 8 bases unmatched. This chain's CDR3 is CASSQVVAGVGETQYF. The CDR3 DNA follows: TGTGCCAGCAGCCAAGTCGTAGCGGGGGTGGGGGAGACCCAGTACTTC.

The chain links TRBV5-8 to TRBJ1-3; tentative D call: TRBD1 (5 bases). Germline assignment: CDR1 SGHTS and CDR2 YDEGEE. The CDR3 consists of 17 residues. Trimming cost V 1 base and J 0 bases, with 14 bases left between them. The CDR3 sequence: CASSLYLTANSGNTIYF. In DNA, the CDR3 is TGTGCCAGCAGCTTGTACCTGACAGCCAACTCTGGAAACACCATATATTTT.

This chain uses TRBV6-2 or TRBV6-3 with TRBJ1-5, with 9 positions matching TRBD1. The CDR3 length is 16 residues. Germline V gene lookup returns CDR1 MNHEY and CDR2 SVGEGT. Trimming cost V 5 bases and J 2 bases; bases outside gene matches: 7. Here the CDR3 reads CASSRNRGRGNQPQHF. In DNA, the CDR3 is TGTGCCAGCAGTCGAAACAGGGGGCGCGGCAATCAGCCCCAGCATTTT.